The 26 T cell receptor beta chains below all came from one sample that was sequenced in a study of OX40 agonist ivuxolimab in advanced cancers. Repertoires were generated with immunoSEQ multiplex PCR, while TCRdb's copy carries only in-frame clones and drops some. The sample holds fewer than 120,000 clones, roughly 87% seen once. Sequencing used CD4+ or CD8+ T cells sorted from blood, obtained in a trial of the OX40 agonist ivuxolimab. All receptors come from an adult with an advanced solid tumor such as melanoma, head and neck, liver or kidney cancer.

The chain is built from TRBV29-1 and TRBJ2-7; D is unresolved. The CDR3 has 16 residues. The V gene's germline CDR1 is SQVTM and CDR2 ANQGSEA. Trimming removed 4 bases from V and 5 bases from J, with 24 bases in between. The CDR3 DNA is TGCAGCGTTGGCAGTGGGGTACCCGGAGTAGGTGACGAGCAGTACTTC. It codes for CSVGSGVPGVGDEQYF.

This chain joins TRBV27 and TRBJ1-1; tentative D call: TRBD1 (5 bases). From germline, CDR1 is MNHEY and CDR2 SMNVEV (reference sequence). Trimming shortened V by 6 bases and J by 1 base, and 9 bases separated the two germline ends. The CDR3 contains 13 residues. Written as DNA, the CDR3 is TGTGCCAGCAGGACAGTTAGGAACACTGAAGCTTTCTTT. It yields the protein CASRTVRNTEAFF.

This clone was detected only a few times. The CDR3 loop is CAWSFPLSRDYGYTF. Here the CDR3 DNA reads TGTGCCTGGAGTTTTCCACTCTCTCGGGACTATGGCTACACCTTC. This sequence joins TRBV30 and TRBJ1-2, with D uncertain. Trimming cost V 2 bases and J 3 bases, with 16 bases left between them. Germline loops: CDR1 GTSNPN, CDR2 SVGIG (reference sequence). The CDR3 covers 15 residues.

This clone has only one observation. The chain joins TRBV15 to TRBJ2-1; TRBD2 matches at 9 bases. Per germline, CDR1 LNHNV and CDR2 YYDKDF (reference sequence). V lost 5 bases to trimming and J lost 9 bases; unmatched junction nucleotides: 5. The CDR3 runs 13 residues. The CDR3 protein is CATSAGGISEQFF. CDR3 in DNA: TGTGCCACCAGCGCGGGGGGGATTAGTGAGCAGTTCTTC.

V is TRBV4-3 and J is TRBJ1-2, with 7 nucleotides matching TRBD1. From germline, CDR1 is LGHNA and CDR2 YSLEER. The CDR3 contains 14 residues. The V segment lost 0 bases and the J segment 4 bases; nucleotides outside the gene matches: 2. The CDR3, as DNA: TGCGCCAGCAGCCAAGAAGACAGGGCCTATGGCTACACCTTC. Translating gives CASSQEDRAYGYTF.

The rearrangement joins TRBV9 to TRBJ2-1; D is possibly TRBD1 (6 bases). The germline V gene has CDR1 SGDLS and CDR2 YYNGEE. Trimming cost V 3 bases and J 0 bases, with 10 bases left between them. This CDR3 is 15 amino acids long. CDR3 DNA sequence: TGTGCCAGCAGCGCAGGGGCAGTCTCCTACAATGAGCAGTTCTTC. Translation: CASSAGAVSYNEQFF.

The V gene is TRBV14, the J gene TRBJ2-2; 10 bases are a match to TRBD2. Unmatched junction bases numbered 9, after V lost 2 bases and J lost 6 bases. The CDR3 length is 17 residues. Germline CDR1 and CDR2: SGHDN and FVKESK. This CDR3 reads CASSQQLAGGRSGELFF. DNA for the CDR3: TGTGCCAGCAGCCAACAGTTAGCGGGAGGAAGGTCCGGGGAGCTGTTTTTT.

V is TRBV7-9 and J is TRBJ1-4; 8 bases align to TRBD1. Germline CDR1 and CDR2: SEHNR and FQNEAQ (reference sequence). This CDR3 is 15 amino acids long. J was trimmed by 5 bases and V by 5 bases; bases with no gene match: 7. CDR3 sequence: CASSPPRQGNEKLFF. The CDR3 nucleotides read TGTGCCAGCAGCCCCCCTCGACAGGGGAATGAAAAACTGTTTTTT.

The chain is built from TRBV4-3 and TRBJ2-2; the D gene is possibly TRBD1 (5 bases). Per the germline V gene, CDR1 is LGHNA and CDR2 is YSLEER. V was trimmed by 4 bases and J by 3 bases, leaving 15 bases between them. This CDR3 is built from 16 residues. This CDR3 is CASSLGAGHDTGELFF. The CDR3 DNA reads TGCGCCAGCAGCCTAGGGGCAGGGCACGACACCGGGGAGCTGTTTTTT.

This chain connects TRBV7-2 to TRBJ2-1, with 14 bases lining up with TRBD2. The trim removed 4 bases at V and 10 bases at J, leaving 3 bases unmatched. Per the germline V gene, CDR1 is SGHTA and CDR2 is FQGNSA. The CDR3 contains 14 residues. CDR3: CASSSGLAGVEQFF. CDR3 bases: TGTGCCAGCAGCTCGGGACTAGCGGGAGTCGAGCAGTTCTTC.

The CDR3 is CASSTGTGVEYTF. The DNA of the CDR3 is TGTGCCAGTAGTACCGGGACAGGAGTCGAGTACACCTTC. The V and J genes are TRBV19 and TRBJ1-2, with 8 bases fitting TRBD1. The V segment lost 4 bases and the J segment 11 bases; nucleotides outside the gene matches: 9. CDR3 size: 13 residues. Germline CDR1 and CDR2: LNHDA and SQIVND (reference sequence).

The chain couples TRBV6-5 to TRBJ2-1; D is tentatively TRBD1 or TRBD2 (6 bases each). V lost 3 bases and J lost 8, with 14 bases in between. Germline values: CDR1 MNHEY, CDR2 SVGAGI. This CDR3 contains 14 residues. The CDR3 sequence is CASSYSGGQDEQFF. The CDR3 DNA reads TGTGCCAGCAGTTATTCCGGGGGCCAGGATGAGCAGTTCTTC.

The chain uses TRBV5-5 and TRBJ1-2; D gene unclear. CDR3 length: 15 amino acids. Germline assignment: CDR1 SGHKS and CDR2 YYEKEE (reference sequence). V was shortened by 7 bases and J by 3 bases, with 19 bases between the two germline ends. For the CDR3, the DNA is TGTGCCAGCGGACTCGGACCCACCTTAGACTATGGCTACACCTTC. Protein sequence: CASGLGPTLDYGYTF. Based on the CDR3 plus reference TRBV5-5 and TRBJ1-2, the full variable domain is DAGVTQSPTHLIKTRGQQVTLRCSPISGHKSVSWYQQVLGQGPQFIFQYYEKEERGRGNFPDRFSARQFPNYSSELNVNALLLGDSALYLCASGLGPTLDYGYTFGSGTRLTVV.

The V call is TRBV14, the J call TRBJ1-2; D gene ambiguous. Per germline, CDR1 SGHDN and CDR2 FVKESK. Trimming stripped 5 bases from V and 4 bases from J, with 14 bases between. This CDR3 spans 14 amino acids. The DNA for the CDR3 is TGTGCCAGCAGCAAAGCCCGGAGTAGCTATGGCTACACCTTC. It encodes CASSKARSSYGYTF.

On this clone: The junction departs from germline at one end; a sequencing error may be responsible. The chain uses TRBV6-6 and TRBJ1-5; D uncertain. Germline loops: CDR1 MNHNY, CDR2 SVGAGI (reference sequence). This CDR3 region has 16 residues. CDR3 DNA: TGTGCCAGCAGTGACTCGACACTCGGCAGCAATCAGCCCCAGCATTTT. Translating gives CASSDSTLGSNQPQHF.

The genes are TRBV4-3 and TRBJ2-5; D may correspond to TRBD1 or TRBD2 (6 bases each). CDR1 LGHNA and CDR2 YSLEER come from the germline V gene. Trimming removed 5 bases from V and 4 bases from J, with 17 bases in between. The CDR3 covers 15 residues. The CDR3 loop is CASSEKRWGAETQYF. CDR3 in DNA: TGCGCCAGCAGCGAAAAGAGATGGGGGGCAGAGACCCAGTACTTC.

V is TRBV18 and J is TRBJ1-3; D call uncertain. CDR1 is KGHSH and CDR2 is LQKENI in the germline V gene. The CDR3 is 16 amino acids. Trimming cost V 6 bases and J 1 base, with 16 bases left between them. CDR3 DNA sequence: TGTGCCAGCTCGAACTTTTCACTCAGTTCTGGAAACACCATATATTTT. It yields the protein CASSNFSLSSGNTIYF.

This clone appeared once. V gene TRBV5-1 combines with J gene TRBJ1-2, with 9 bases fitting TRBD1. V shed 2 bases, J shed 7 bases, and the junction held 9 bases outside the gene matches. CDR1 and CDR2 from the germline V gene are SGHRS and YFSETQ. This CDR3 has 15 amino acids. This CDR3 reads CASSFGGTGGVGYTF. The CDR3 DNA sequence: TGCGCCAGCAGCTTCGGGGGAACAGGGGGCGTTGGCTACACCTTC.

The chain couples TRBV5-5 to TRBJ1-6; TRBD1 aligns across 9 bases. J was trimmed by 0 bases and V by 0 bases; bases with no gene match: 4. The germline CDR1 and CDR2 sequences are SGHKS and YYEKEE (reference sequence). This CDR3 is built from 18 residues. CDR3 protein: CASSLVQGASSYNSPLHF. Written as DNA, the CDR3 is TGTGCCAGCAGCTTGGTACAGGGGGCTAGCTCCTATAATTCACCCCTCCACTTT.

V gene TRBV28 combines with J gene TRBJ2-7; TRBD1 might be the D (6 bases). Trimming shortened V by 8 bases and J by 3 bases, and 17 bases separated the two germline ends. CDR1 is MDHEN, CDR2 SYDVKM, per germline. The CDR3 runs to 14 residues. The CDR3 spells CASLRAGERYEQYF. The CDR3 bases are TGTGCCAGCCTCCGGGCAGGGGAGCGCTACGAGCAGTACTTC.

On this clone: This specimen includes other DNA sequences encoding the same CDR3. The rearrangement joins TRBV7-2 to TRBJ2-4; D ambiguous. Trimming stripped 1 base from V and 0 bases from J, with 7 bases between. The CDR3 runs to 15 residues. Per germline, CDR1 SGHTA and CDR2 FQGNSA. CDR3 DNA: TGTGCCAGCAGCTTAGGCGGTCTAGCCAAAAACATTCAGTACTTC. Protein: CASSLGGLAKNIQYF.

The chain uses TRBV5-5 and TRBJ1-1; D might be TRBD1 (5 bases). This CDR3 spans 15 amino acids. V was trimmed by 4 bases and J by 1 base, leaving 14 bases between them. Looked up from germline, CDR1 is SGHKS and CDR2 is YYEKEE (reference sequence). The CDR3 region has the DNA TGTGCCAGCAGCCCGTTTTCGGGGACGAACACTGAAGCTTTCTTT. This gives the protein CASSPFSGTNTEAFF.

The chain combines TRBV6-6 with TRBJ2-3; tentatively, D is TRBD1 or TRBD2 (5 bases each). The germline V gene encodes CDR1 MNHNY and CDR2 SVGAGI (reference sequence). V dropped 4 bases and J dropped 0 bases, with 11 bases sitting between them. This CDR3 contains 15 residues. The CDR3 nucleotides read TGTGCCAGCAGTTCCGGGACGACTAGCACAGATACGCAGTATTTT. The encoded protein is CASSSGTTSTDTQYF.

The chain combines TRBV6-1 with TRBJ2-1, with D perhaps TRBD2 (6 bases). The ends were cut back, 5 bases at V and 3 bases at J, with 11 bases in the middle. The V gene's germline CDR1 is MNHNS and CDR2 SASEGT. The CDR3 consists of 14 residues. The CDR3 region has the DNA TGTGCCAGCAGTTATAGCGGAGTCTACAATGAGCAGTTCTTC. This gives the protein CASSYSGVYNEQFF.

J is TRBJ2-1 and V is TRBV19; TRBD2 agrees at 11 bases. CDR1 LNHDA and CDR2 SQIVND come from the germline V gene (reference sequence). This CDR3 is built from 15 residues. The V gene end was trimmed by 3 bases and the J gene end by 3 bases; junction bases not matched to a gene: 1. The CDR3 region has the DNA TGTGCCAGTAGTATGGGACTAGCGGACTACAATGAGCAGTTCTTC. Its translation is CASSMGLADYNEQFF.

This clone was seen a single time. The CDR3 here is CASSLEGSSGTDTQYF. The CDR3 bases are TGTGCCAGCAGCTTAGAAGGTAGCTCTGGGACAGATACGCAGTATTTT. This chain joins TRBV11-2 and TRBJ2-3; D is ambiguous. The germline CDR1 and CDR2 sequences are SGHAT and FQNNGV. The germline V and J ends were trimmed by 0 bases and 3 bases, with 13 bases remaining between them. The CDR3 totals 16 residues.